This T cell receptor beta chain was captured by sequencing in a study of cytomegalovirus exposure and HLA in healthy donors (dated by TCRdb to about 2017). At the level of the whole study: In an earlier analysis of several hundred of the donors, about 260 Gb of sequence data and 95 million to 130 million unique TCR beta sequences from 180 million or so T cells were reported. Roughly 300 gigabases of sequencing data and approximately 80 million unique TCR sequences were included in an early release covering 500 to 750 HLA-typed donors. Of the roughly 430 genotyped donors, over 65% fell in the genetic ancestry cluster associated with self-reported Caucasian donors. The study aimed to test whether cataloging public T cell receptors could reveal signatures of past pathogen exposure. The study used immunosequencing to profile the T cell repertoires of about 670 subjects and linked those repertoires to cytomegalovirus serostatus. A separate validation cohort of roughly 130 different subjects was used in addition to the approximately 610-subject first cohort. To predict cytomegalovirus infection status, the study brought together high-throughput TCR immunosequencing, statistical association of individual TCRs with disease status, and machine learning. A later analysis re-examined previously published TCR beta repertoires from more than 650 donors and added high-resolution HLA genotyping to investigate patterns of TCR occurrence. Rather than drawing on any new phenotypic data, the later analysis identified candidate immune exposures from TCR beta sequences and the way those sequences occurred across donors. An earlier analysis of around 580 of the donors used high-throughput TCR beta sequencing to judge whether each TCR beta V gene segment behaved as functional or pseudogenic. Donor age, sex, ethnicity and CMV serostatus were compiled alongside the repertoire data. Genome-wide SNP genotypes for about 60% of the roughly 670 donors were used in a later genetic analysis, which treated that subset as a discovery cohort. Every repertoire in the discovery cohort had been generated on one and the same sequencing platform. HLA typing covered class I and class II loci at four-digit resolution. Typing coverage varied by locus: roughly 629-640 donors for A, B, C, DRB1 and DQB1; under 550 for DQA1; more than 600 for DPA1; 400 to 480 for DPB1. A handful of DR-DQ haplotypes were handled as single units for association and clustering because linkage in the cohort was strong. On average, about 200,000 unique TCR beta nucleotide sequences were sequenced per donor among a few hundred genotyped donors of the cohort, with 15% to 20% of those sequences being non-productive. The paper as a whole reports these results and caveats: Because counts were too low, some 17 rarely observed V segments, including chromosome 9 orphons, were left out of the earlier analysis of 587 of the donors. Cytomegalovirus status was reported to be diagnosed by the classifier with high specificity and sensitivity in both the original and validation cohorts. Correlated functional status among segregating V segments might be attributable to linkage disequilibrium, but an unknown experimental factor could not be ruled out. Because some donors lacked HLA typing at each locus, the association tests relied only on the typed subset. At a false discovery rate of 0.05, a later analysis linked 15,000 to 20,000 TCR beta sequences to specific HLA alleles. A later genetic analysis associated a missense DCLRE1C variant with V-gene and J-gene trimming of TCR beta chains, and an independent cohort replicated the association. Assigning TCR associations to individual alleles was difficult when HLA alleles, especially DR and DQ, strongly co-occurred. The sequencing pipeline was judged likely to have produced a cluster of highly shared sequence variants as a technical artifact. The cohort was sequenced for TCR beta chains only, and without alpha or paired-chain data the features that could be detected were limited. According to the authors, the approach could potentially be generalized to other disease states and immunological phenotypes. In a later analysis, HLA-associated TCR beta chains were found to be more clonally expanded and to have lower generation probabilities than equally common non-associated chains. Compared with the roughly 670-donor mean, donors in an Asian-associated ancestry cluster had fewer N-insertions in productive TCRs, according to a later genetic analysis. Immune exposure information for the cohort was limited to CMV serostatus. An earlier analysis of approximately 570 of the donors showed that most TCR beta V segments appeared in productive rearrangements either about 87% or about 30% of the time, which broadly matched IMGT annotations. Presence/absence analyses assumed roughly uniform sequencing depth across donors, an assumption that may not hold. Most TCR sequences were seen in very few donors, while some public TCRs were found in many individuals. The 87-base-pair reads could not distinguish some IMGT-functional V segments, including TRBV6-2 and TRBV6-3, so those segments were excluded. In a later analysis, most CMV-associated TCR beta chains were found to appear HLA-restricted, with HLA associations seemingly driven largely by CMV exposure. A later analysis reported that several top co-occurrence clusters appeared linked to parvovirus B19, influenza, CMV and Epstein-Barr virus. A further reported finding was that TCR beta sequences accurately predicted the HLA-A and HLA-B alleles for most subjects in the first cohort. In a later analysis, the rate of TCR association differed among HLA loci, with DRB1 alleles having the most associated TCRs and HLA-C alleles having the fewest. A few of the identified cytomegalovirus-associated TCR beta chains were confirmed in vitro to be specific for cytomegalovirus antigens. A total of 164 TCR beta chains were listed by the study as associated with cytomegalovirus.

The CDR3 contains 15 residues, cysteine and phenylalanine counted. Only CDR3 DNA is held: 45 bases, read in frame from base 1. CDR1 is given as MNHNS and CDR2 as SASEGT, both from the germline V gene. V loses 7 bases, J loses 4 bases, and the germline ends lie 19 bases apart. The cohort consisted of hundreds of healthy bone marrow donors. At the time of sampling, every cohort member was nominally healthy, though immune exposures that went unrecorded were likely present. The donor was CMV seronegative and was included in the group of a few hundred seronegative cohort members. A peripheral blood sample was collected from each donor, and TCR beta sequencing was performed on peripheral blood mononuclear cells. The Qiagen DNeasy Blood Extraction Kit was used to extract genomic DNA from the blood cell samples. Receptors were amplified or captured by the immunoSEQ multiplex PCR assay. For the multiplex PCR, a mixture combining 60 forward primers for TCR Vbeta segments and 13 reverse primers for TCR Jbeta segments was used. A multiplex PCR assay on genomic DNA amplified the CDR3 region of rearranged TCR beta genes. The amplified TCR beta libraries were sequenced on the Illumina HiSeq System as 87-base-pair reads. Turning to the authors' computational methods: A later analysis tallied 75 million to 95 million unique TCR beta chains across the 650 to 750 repertoires, and about 10 million of those chains were shared by two or more donors. Raw reads were error-corrected and collapsed into unique sequences with a nearest-neighbor algorithm that merged closely related sequences to remove PCR and sequencing errors. To assign V, D and J gene segments, CDR3 sequences were aligned to IMGT reference sequences. For a sequence to be retained, at least a six-nucleotide match to both a V gene segment and a J gene segment was required. Rearrangements were called productive when the CDR3 lacked stop codons and stayed in frame with V and J; all others were non-productive. Following IMGT convention, CDR3 was defined as the stretch from the second conserved V-encoded cysteine up to the conserved J-encoded phenylalanine. In an earlier analysis of more than 550 of the donors, sequences lacking an unambiguous match to a single V gene segment were excluded. In an earlier analysis of some 590 of the donors, V segments were called functional above 56.7% productive rearrangements and were called segregating when the between-donor standard deviation exceeded 5%. A statistical classification framework was developed to diagnose cytomegalovirus status using the catalog of TCR beta chain sequences. In a later analysis, TCR nucleotide sequences were compared against IMGT/GENE-DB human TR gene sequences so that V and J genes could be assigned. A later analysis assigned CDR3 sequences and most-parsimonious VDJ recombination scenarios with the TCRdist pipeline. In a later analysis, each TCR beta chain was defined by its CDR3 amino acid sequence together with its V-gene family, and reads without a unique V-gene family were excluded. To address suspected cross-contamination and a sequencing artifact, a later analysis removed around 590 highly shared, low-generation-probability nucleotide sequences. In a later analysis, a clonal expansion index was calculated for each public chain from normalized within-repertoire ranks of inferred template counts. A later analysis computed generation probabilities with a VDJ recombination model fitted to out-of-frame rearrangements, and checked the results against IGoR. Hypergeometric tests were used in a later analysis to score TCR-TCR, TCR-HLA and TCR-CMV co-occurrence, with a repertoire-size bias correction applied to the TCR pairs. In a later analysis, false discovery rates were estimated by permuting HLA or CMV assignments 20 times. In a later analysis, co-occurring TCRs were grouped using DBSCAN, with TCRdist sequence similarity added in when clustering inside HLA-allele-positive subsets. Co-occurrence clustering excluded repertoires with fewer than 30,000 or more than 120,000 public chains, plus five with anomalous nucleotide sharing. TCRdb retrieved this table from immuneACCESS and kept in-frame rearrangements only. Not all clones are present; in checked studies, unresolved V genes account for under half, and no reason is known for the remainder. The V and J calls and clone size were taken over from that table, and D and trimming were inferred from the DNA. Present in this sample are roughly 120,000 clones, approximately 78% of which were seen just once. The biggest ten clones account for approximately 1.1% of the sample.

A word on this clone: The antigen this receptor binds is unknown. One base away there is no much larger clone; base qualities are not given.

The receptor was isolated from a woman under 40 in good health and CMV-seronegative. Source material: PBMCs. This chain is built from TRBV6-1 and TRBJ1-2; the D segment could be TRBD1, given 6 matching bases. The CDR3: CASKRPGETFYGYTF. The nucleotides read TGTGCCAGCAAGAGGCCAGGGGAGACTTTCTATGGCTACACCTTC.